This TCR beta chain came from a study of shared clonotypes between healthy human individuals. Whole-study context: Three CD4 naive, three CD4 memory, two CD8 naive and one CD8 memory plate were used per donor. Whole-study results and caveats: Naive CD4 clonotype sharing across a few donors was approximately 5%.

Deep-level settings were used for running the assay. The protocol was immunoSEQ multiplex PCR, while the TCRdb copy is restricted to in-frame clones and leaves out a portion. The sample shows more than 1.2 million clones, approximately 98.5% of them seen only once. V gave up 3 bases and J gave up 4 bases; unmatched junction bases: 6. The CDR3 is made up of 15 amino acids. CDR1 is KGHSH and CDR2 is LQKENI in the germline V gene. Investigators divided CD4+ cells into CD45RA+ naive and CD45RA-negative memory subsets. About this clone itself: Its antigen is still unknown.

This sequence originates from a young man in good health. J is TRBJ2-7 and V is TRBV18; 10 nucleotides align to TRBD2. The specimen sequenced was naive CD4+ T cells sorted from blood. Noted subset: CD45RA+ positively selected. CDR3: CASSPPSGSEYEQYF. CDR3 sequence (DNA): TGTGCCAGCTCACCCCCTAGCGGGAGTGAGTACGAGCAGTACTTC.